The 27 T cell receptor beta chains in this list originate from one sample, sequenced in a study of T cell responses to AZD1222 COVID-19 vaccine. Repertoires were generated with immunoSEQ multiplex PCR, while TCRdb's copy carries only in-frame clones and drops some. This sample has about 100,000 clones, with 90% to 95% found just once. The material sequenced was peripheral blood, taken 28 days after the second AZD1222 dose. The receptors derive from an adult who received the AZD1222 COVID-19 vaccine.

The chain combines TRBV30 with TRBJ1-6; the match to TRBD1 covers 10 bases. Per germline, CDR1 GTSNPN and CDR2 SVGIG (reference sequence). The V segment lost 3 bases and the J segment 10 bases; nucleotides outside the gene matches: 3. The CDR3 runs to 13 residues. CDR3 region: CAWRGTGVSPLHF. In DNA, the CDR3 is TGTGCCTGGAGAGGGACAGGGGTATCACCCCTCCACTTT.

J is TRBJ2-6 and V is TRBV28; D gene ambiguous. The V gene's germline CDR1 is MDHEN and CDR2 SYDVKM. The CDR3 has 15 amino acids. The V end was cut by 4 bases, the J end by 0 bases, with 7 bases between. CDR3 sequence reads: CASSWRDSGANVLTF. Here the CDR3 DNA reads TGTGCCAGCAGTTGGCGTGACTCTGGGGCCAACGTCCTGACTTTC.

This rearrangement joins TRBV9 to TRBJ1-1; 10 bases line up with TRBD1. CDR1 SGDLS and CDR2 YYNGEE come from the germline V gene. CDR3 length: 15 amino acids. V trimming: 3 bases; J trimming: 6 bases; junction bases outside the gene matches: 8. The CDR3 sequence: CASSDLGQGVPEAFF. CDR3 sequence (DNA): TGTGCCAGCAGCGACCTCGGACAGGGGGTACCTGAAGCTTTCTTT.

This chain uses TRBV10-3 with TRBJ1-2; D gene unclear. The V gene lost 4 bases and the J gene lost 2 bases, with 8 bases spanning the gap. Germline assignment: CDR1 ENHRY and CDR2 SYGVKD. CDR3 size: 13 residues. The CDR3 is CAISGQENYGYTF. Written as DNA, the CDR3 is TGTGCCATCAGTGGGCAGGAGAACTATGGCTACACCTTC.

This chain uses TRBV20-1 with TRBJ2-1; TRBD2 matches at 10 bases. V shed 3 bases, J shed 3 bases, and the junction held 11 bases outside the gene matches. The length of the CDR3 is 17 residues. Germline values: CDR1 DFQATT, CDR2 SNEGSKA (reference sequence). CDR3 nucleotides: TGCAGTGCTAGTTCGACTAGCGGGCGAGACCGCTACAATGAGCAGTTCTTC. Translated, it gives CSASSTSGRDRYNEQFF.

J is TRBJ2-7 and V is TRBV6-5, with 8 positions matching TRBD2. The CDR3 sequence is 16 residues long. Trimming cost V 0 bases and J 2 bases; bases outside gene matches: 6. From germline, CDR1 is MNHEY and CDR2 SVGAGI. Written as DNA, the CDR3 is TGTGCCAGCAGTTACTCGAAAGGGACTAGTCCCTACGAGCAGTACTTC. Amino acids: CASSYSKGTSPYEQYF.

The chain joins TRBV10-3 to TRBJ2-2; 8 nucleotides match TRBD2. The V segment lost 4 bases and the J segment 5 bases; nucleotides outside the gene matches: 15. The CDR3 covers 18 residues. Germline lookup yields CDR1 ENHRY and CDR2 SYGVKD. CDR3 loop: CAISGDSTGGLRTGELFF. CDR3 DNA sequence: TGTGCCATCAGTGGGGATTCAACGGGAGGGCTGAGGACCGGGGAGCTGTTTTTT.

This chain uses TRBV19 with TRBJ2-7; tentatively, D is TRBD2 (7 bases). Germline CDR1 reads LNHDA; CDR2 reads SQIVND (reference sequence). The CDR3 runs 14 residues. Trimming took 6 bases from V and 4 from J, leaving 16 bases between them. CDR3 nucleotide sequence: TGTGCCAGTAGAAAACAGGGAGGGGCTTACGAGCAGTACTTC. This codes for CASRKQGGAYEQYF.

The chain is built from TRBV14 and TRBJ2-1; no definite D call. V lost 4 bases and J 1 base, leaving 8 bases between the germline ends. The CDR3 runs 14 residues. Germline V gives CDR1 SGHDN, CDR2 FVKESK. The CDR3 here is CASSPPASYNEQFF. CDR3 coding DNA: TGTGCCAGCAGCCCCCCGGCGTCCTACAATGAGCAGTTCTTC. Supplemented by reference TRBV14 and TRBJ2-1, the full variable domain reads EAGVTQFPSHSVIEKGQTVTLRCDPISGHDNLYWYRRVMGKEIKFLLHFVKESKQDESGMPNNRFLAERTGGTYSTLKVQPAELEDSGVYFCASSPPASYNEQFFGPGTRLTVL.

V usage is TRBV6-2 or TRBV6-3 and J usage is TRBJ2-6, with D unresolved. The CDR3 runs to 13 residues. Germline assignment: CDR1 MNHEY and CDR2 SVGEGT. Trimming pared 3 bases from V and 2 bases from J, leaving 2 bases between. As DNA, the CDR3 is TGTGCCAGCAGTTATGCTGGGGCCAACGTCCTGACTTTC. Its translation: CASSYAGANVLTF.

The chain has TRBV5-6 and TRBJ2-2; no definite D call. CDR3 length: 15 amino acids. The V end was cut by 0 bases, the J end by 3 bases, with 9 bases between. CDR1 is SGHDT, CDR2 YYEEEE, per germline. The CDR3 sequence is CASSLGPFYTGELFF. CDR3 bases: TGTGCCAGCAGCTTGGGTCCCTTTTACACCGGGGAGCTGTTTTTT.

The chain recombines TRBV6-5 with TRBJ2-2; D call uncertain. This CDR3 spans 12 amino acids. The germline gives CDR1 MNHEY, CDR2 SVGAGI. With 8 bases removed from V and 6 bases from J, the gap between germline ends came to 10 bases. In DNA form, the CDR3 reads TGTGCCAGCTTTAAACCCCCCGGGGAGCTGTTTTTT. This codes for CASFKPPGELFF.

This chain links TRBV11-2 with TRBJ1-3, with D possibly matching TRBD1 (5 bases). The CDR3 length is 14 residues. Trimming shortened V by 7 bases and J by 4 bases, and 14 bases separated the two germline ends. CDR1 and CDR2 from the germline V gene are SGHAT and FQNNGV. The CDR3 nucleotides are TGTGCCAGCATGATGGCAGGGCGGGGAAACACCATATATTTT. It translates to CASMMAGRGNTIYF.

The chain links TRBV11-3 to TRBJ2-2, with TRBD1 matching over 8 bases. J gave up 6 bases and V 5 bases, and 5 bases lay outside the gene matches. CDR3 length equals 14 residues. CDR1 and CDR2 (germline): SGHNT, YENEEA. The CDR3 DNA sequence: TGTGCCAGCAGCGCAGGGGGCAGTCCCGGGGAGCTGTTTTTT. Its translation: CASSAGGSPGELFF.

V is TRBV6-2 or TRBV6-3 and J is TRBJ2-1; TRBD2 aligns across 10 bases. This CDR3 is built from 16 residues. V dropped 6 bases and J dropped 2; count of bases not matched to a gene: 7. Germline-derived CDR1 and CDR2 are MNHEY and SVGEGT. In DNA form, the CDR3 reads TGTGCCAGCAGCGCAAAAAGCGGGAGGGCCTACAATGAGCAGTTCTTC. This translates into CASSAKSGRAYNEQFF.

The DNA for the CDR3 is TGTGCCAGCAGTTTATCCGGGACTAGCGGTGCCTACGAGCAGTACTTC. It specifies CASSLSGTSGAYEQYF. This chain connects TRBV28 to TRBJ2-7; 11 nucleotides line up with TRBD2. The CDR3 is 16 amino acids. In germline, CDR1 is MDHEN, CDR2 SYDVKM. The V gene end was trimmed by 1 base and the J gene end by 2 bases; junction bases not matched to a gene: 4.

This clone occurred a few times. The chain has TRBV27 and TRBJ1-5; no clear D. The germline V gene has CDR1 MNHEY and CDR2 SMNVEV (reference sequence). The V and J ends lost 3 bases and 6 bases respectively, with 9 bases between them. The CDR3 is made up of 13 amino acids. CDR3 protein: CASSLYKSQPQHF. In DNA form, the CDR3 reads TGTGCCAGCAGTTTGTACAAGTCTCAGCCCCAGCATTTT.

The chain couples TRBV18 to TRBJ1-3, with D perhaps TRBD1 (5 bases). The CDR3 is made up of 17 amino acids. Trimming stripped 4 bases from V and 3 bases from J, with 19 bases between. The germline CDR1 and CDR2 sequences are KGHSH and LQKENI. The CDR3 reads CASSRLVPQGSGNTIYF. For the CDR3, the DNA is TGTGCCAGCTCACGCTTGGTACCCCAGGGAAGTGGAAACACCATATATTTT.

This chain uses TRBV20-1 with TRBJ2-7; no firm D call. Between the trimmed V and J ends, which lost 2 bases and 0 bases, there was a span of 2 bases. Germline lookup yields CDR1 DFQATT and CDR2 SNEGSKA (reference sequence). The CDR3 contains 11 residues. The CDR3 is CSARSSYEQYF. CDR3 coding DNA: TGCAGTGCTAGAAGCTCCTACGAGCAGTACTTC.

The chain is built from TRBV29-1 and TRBJ2-1, with 12 bases that match TRBD1. Germline CDR1 and CDR2: SQVTM and ANQGSEA. The V gene end was trimmed by 7 bases and the J gene end by 3 bases; junction bases not matched to a gene: 10. This CDR3 has 16 residues. The CDR3 DNA sequence: TGCAGCGCCCTGGGGGACAGGGGGCTTCGCTACAATGAGCAGTTCTTC. Protein: CSALGDRGLRYNEQFF.

V usage is TRBV7-8 and J usage is TRBJ2-7; D tentatively reads TRBD1 or TRBD2 (5 bases each). V was shortened by 3 bases and J by 5 bases, with 20 bases between the two germline ends. The CDR3 length is 16 residues. CDR1 is SGHVS and CDR2 is FQNEAQ in the germline V gene. In DNA, the CDR3 is TGTGCCAGCAGCTTCGACCGGGACCCATTGGGGCACGAGCAGTACTTC. It translates to CASSFDRDPLGHEQYF.

The chain employs TRBV9 and TRBJ1-1; 7 positions match TRBD1. The V and J ends lost 3 bases and 1 base, in that order; junction bases with no gene match: 6. CDR3 length: 15 amino acids. CDR1 SGDLS and CDR2 YYNGEE come from the germline V gene. CDR3 residues: CASSAPGQKNTEAFF. CDR3 coding DNA: TGTGCCAGCAGCGCCCCGGGACAGAAGAACACTGAAGCTTTCTTT.

The V and J genes are TRBV28 and TRBJ2-7; D possibly corresponds to TRBD1 (6 bases). Trimming stripped 2 bases from V and 1 base from J, with 9 bases between. This CDR3 is built from 14 residues. Germline V gene lookup returns CDR1 MDHEN and CDR2 SYDVKM. The CDR3 sequence is CASSLSDRSYEQYF. The CDR3 coding sequence is TGTGCCAGCAGTTTAAGTGACAGGTCCTACGAGCAGTACTTC.

This sequence joins TRBV24-1 and TRBJ2-4; D may match TRBD1 or TRBD2 (5 bases each). The germline V and J ends were trimmed by 4 bases and 7 bases, with 10 bases remaining between them. The CDR3 runs to 13 residues. In germline, CDR1 is KGHDR, CDR2 SFDVKD. Here the CDR3 DNA reads TGTGCCACCAGTGAGGGGGTCAGGAACATTCAGTACTTC. Translated, it gives CATSEGVRNIQYF.

This clone has a single count. The chain couples TRBV5-6 to TRBJ2-3; 7 bases are a match to TRBD2. The V segment lost 4 bases and the J segment 2 bases; nucleotides outside the gene matches: 4. Germline loops: CDR1 SGHDT, CDR2 YYEEEE. This CDR3 spans 14 amino acids. CDR3 bases: TGTGCCAGCAGCGGGGGGACTACCACAGATACGCAGTATTTT. This gives the protein CASSGGTTTDTQYF.

The chain has TRBV18 and TRBJ1-5, with D unresolved. The CDR3 covers 14 residues. Germline assignment: CDR1 KGHSH and CDR2 LQKENI. V was cut by 3 bases and J by 3 bases, with 9 bases left in between. The chain's CDR3 is CASSPGGINQPQHF. In nucleotides, the CDR3 is TGTGCCAGCTCACCGGGCGGTATCAATCAGCCCCAGCATTTT.

This clone appeared a single time. This chain uses TRBV2 with TRBJ1-4; 7 nucleotides line up with TRBD1. The CDR3 loop spans 14 amino acids. Trimming took 5 bases from V and 8 from J; bases not matched to a gene: 8. CDR1 and CDR2 (germline): SNHLY, FYNNEI. The CDR3 coding sequence is TGTGCCAGCAGTCAGAGGGGGCTTGGCGAAAAACTGTTTTTT. Encoded protein: CASSQRGLGEKLFF.